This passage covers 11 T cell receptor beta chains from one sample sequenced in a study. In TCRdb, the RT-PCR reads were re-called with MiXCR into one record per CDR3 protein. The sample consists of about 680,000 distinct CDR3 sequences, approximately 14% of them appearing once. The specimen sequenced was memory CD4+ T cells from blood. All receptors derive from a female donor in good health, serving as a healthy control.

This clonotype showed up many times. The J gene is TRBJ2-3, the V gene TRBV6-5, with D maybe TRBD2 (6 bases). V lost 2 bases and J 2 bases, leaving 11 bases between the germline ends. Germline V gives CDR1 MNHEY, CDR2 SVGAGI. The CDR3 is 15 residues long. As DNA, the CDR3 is TGTGCCAGCAGTTACGGGACTCCTCTCACAGATACGCAGTATTTT. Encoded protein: CASSYGTPLTDTQYF.

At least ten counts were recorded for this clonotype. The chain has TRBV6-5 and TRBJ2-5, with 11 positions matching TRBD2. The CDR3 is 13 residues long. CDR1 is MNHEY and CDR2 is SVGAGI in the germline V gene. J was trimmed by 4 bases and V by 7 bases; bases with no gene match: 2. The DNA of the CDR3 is TGTGCCAGCACACTAGCGGGAGCAGAGACCCAGTACTTC. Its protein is CASTLAGAETQYF.

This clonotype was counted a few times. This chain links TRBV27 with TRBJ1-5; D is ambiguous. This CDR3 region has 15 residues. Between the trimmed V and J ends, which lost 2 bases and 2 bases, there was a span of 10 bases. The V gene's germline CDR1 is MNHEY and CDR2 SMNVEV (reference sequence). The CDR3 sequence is CASSLRSDGNQPQHF. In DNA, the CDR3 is TGTGCCAGCAGTTTAAGGTCCGATGGCAATCAGCCCCAGCATTTT.

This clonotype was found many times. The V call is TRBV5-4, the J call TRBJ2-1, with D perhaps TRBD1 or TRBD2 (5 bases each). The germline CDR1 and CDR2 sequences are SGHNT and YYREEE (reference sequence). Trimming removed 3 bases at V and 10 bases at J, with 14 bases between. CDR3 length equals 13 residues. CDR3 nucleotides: TGTGCCAGCAGCTGGGGGACGGAAGGCGAGCAGTTCTTC. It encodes CASSWGTEGEQFF. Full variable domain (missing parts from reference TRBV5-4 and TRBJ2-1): ETGVTQSPTHLIKTRGQQVTLRCSSQSGHNTVSWYQQALGQGPQFIFQYYREEENGRGNFPPRFSGLQFPNYSSELNVNALELDDSALYLCASSWGTEGEQFFGPGTRLTVL.

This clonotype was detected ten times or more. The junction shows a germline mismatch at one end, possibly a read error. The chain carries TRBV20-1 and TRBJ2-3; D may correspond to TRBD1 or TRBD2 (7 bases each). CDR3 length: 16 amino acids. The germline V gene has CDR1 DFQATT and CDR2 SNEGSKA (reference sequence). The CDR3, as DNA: TGCAGTGCTAGCCGGGGGGACAGCTCGGACCGAACAAGTCCCAACTTT. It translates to CSASRGDSSDRTSPNF.

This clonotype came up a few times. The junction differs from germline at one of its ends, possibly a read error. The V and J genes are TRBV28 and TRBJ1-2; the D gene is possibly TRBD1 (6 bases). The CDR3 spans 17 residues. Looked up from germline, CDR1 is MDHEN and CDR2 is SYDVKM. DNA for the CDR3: TGTGCCAGCAGTGTTTTTGGATATCTGACAGGATACTACGGCTACACCTTC. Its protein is CASSVFGYLTGYYGYTF.

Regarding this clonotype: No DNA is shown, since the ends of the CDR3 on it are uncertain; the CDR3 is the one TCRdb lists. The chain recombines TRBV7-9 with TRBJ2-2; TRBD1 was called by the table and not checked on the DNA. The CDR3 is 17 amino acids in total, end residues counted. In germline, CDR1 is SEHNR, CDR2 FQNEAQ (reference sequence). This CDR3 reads CASSFSDSLQYFGELFF.

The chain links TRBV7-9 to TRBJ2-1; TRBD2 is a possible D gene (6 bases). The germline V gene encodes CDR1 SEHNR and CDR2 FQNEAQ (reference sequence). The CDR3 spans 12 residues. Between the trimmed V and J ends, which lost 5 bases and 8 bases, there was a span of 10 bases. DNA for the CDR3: TGTGCCAGCAGCCGCTGGGGGGATGAGCAGTTCTTC. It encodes CASSRWGDEQFF.

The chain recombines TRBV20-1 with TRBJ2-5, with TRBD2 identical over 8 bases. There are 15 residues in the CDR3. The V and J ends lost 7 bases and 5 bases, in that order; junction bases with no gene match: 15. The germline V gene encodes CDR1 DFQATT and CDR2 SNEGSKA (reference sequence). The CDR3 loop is CSVRTTGGPGETQYF. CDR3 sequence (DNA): TGCAGTGTTCGTACAACGGGAGGGCCGGGGGAGACCCAGTACTTC.

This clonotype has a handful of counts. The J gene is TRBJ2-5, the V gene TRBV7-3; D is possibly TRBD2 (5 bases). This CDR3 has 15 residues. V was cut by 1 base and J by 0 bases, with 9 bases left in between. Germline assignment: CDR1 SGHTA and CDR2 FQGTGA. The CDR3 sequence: CASSLIRADQETQYF. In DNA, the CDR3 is TGTGCCAGCAGCTTAATAAGAGCGGACCAAGAGACCCAGTACTTC.

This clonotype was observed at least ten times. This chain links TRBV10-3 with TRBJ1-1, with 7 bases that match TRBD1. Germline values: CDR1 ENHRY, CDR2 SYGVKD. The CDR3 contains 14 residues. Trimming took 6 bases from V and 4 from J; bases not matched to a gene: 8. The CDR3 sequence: CAIRSGQVGTEAFF. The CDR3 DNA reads TGTGCCATCAGGAGTGGACAGGTGGGCACTGAAGCTTTCTTT.